What follows are 5 T cell receptor beta chains derived from one specimen sequenced in a study of T-cell reconstitution after alpha-beta-depleted transplantation in children. Preparation of the TCRbeta library involved a method that used unique molecular identifiers. Each CDR3 protein is one row after TCRdb ran MiXCR on the PCR reads. The data hold approximately 240,000 distinct CDR3 sequences, with roughly 10% observed a single time. Sequencing used PBMCs from the stem cell graft donor, obtained from the stem cell graft. Receptors were obtained from a human donor who donated a stem cell graft to a child with acute lymphoblastic leukemia.

This clonotype was counted many times. V is TRBV13 and J is TRBJ2-7; maybe TRBD2 (7 bases). CDR1 PRHDT and CDR2 FYEKMQ come from the germline V gene (reference sequence). The CDR3 sequence is 16 residues long. Trimming pared 2 bases from V and 0 bases from J, leaving 14 bases between. This CDR3 is CASSLTGGPSSYEQYF. For the CDR3, the DNA is TGTGCCAGCAGCTTAACCGGGGGGCCAAGCTCCTACGAGCAGTACTTC.

This clonotype has ten or more counts. This sequence joins TRBV29-1 and TRBJ2-1; TRBD2 might be the D (6 bases). The CDR3 covers 14 residues. Germline V CDR1 and CDR2: SQVTM, ANQGSEA. Between the trimmed V and J ends, which lost 7 bases and 6 bases, there was a span of 19 bases. Here the CDR3 DNA reads TGCAGCGGGCTCGGGACTCATGACGGCAATGAGCAGTTCTTC. Translated, it gives CSGLGTHDGNEQFF.

This clonotype was seen at least ten times. This chain uses TRBV27 with TRBJ1-6, with D perhaps matching TRBD1 (5 bases). The CDR3 runs to 13 residues. The germline V and J ends were trimmed by 0 bases and 9 bases, with 6 bases remaining between them. Germline CDR1 and CDR2: MNHEY and SMNVEV (reference sequence). The CDR3 here is CASSLSRGSPLHF. In nucleotides, the CDR3 is TGTGCCAGCAGTTTATCGAGGGGTTCACCCCTCCACTTT.

Regarding this clonotype: A much larger clone lies one base from this, so it may be a read error. The chain recombines TRBV7-2 with TRBJ2-3, with D maybe TRBD1 (5 bases). The CDR3 has 17 amino acids. CDR1 is SGHTA, CDR2 FQGNSA, per germline. CDR3 DNA: TGTGCCATCAGCCCAACCCTCTCCATGGGGCGCACAGATACGCAGTATTTT. Protein sequence: CAISPTLSMGRTDTQYF.

This clonotype was counted at least ten times. This sequence joins TRBV15 and TRBJ1-1; TRBD1 aligns across 7 bases. Germline CDR1 LNHNV, CDR2 YYDKDF (reference sequence). With V trimmed by 0 bases and J by 1 base, 5 bases remained unmatched. The CDR3 is 16 residues long. The CDR3 sequence: CATSRDEGARNTEAFF. DNA for the CDR3: TGTGCCACCAGCAGAGATGAGGGGGCGCGGAACACTGAAGCTTTCTTT.